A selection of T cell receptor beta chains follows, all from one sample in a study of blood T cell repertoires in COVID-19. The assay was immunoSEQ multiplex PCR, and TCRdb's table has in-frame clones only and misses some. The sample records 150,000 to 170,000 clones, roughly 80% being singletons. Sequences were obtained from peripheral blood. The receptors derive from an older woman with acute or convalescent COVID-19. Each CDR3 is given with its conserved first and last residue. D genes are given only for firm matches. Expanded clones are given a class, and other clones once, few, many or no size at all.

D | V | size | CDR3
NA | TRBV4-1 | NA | CASSPQASSYNSPLHF
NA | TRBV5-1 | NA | CASSSPGGTEAFF
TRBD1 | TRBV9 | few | CASQGALGYGYTF
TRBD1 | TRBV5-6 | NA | CASTPGGRRDTQYF
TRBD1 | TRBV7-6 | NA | CASSSEGRDSGNQPQHF
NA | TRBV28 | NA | CASRMGGPGNQPQHF
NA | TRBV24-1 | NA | CATRSGVSNEQFF
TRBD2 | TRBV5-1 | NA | CASTPTGSGGVNEQFF
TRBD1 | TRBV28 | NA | CASSLPGQPYNSPLHF
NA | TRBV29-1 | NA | CSVETGYTEAFF
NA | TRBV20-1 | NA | CSASRGGEQFF
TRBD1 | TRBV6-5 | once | CATGGNSPLHF
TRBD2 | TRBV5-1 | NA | CASSFGGGSTDTQYF
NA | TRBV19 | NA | CASRIEQGDGYTF
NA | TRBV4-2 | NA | CASSQAAGIATNEKLFF
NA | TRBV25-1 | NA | CASSENTGKQPQHF
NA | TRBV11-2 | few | CASSVGRGLRYTEAFF
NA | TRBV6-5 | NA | CASSFQGSNGYTF
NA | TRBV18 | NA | CASSGGRDTEAFF
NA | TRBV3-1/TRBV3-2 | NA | CASSSPAGYNYGYTF
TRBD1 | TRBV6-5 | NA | CASRRQGINQPQHF
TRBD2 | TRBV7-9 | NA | CASSLAQSGGNNEQFF
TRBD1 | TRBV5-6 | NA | CASSARTGSGNQPQHF
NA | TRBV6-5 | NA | CASNQAHTYNEQFF
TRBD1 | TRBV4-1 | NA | CASSLRDRGVTDTQYF
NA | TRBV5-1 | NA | CASSLSARGNSPLHF
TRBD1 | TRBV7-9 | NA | CASSFGTEGYGYTF
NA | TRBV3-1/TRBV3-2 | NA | CASSQGGPNSPLHF
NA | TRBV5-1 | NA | CASSLAGVSTIYF
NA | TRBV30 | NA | CAWSLNLHEKLFF
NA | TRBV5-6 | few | CASSLWAANEKLFF
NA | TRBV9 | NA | CASLWQVDEKLFF
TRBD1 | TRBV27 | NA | CASRDRVRDDEKLFF
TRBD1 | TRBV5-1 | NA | CASSTGQGAYGYTF
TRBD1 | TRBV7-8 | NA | CASSPPGTGHTEAFF
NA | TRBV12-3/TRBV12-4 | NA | CASSPYSSQPQHF
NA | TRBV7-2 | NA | CASSLLLENGYTF
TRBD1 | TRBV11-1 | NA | CASSVGTANTEAFF
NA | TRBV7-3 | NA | CASSLSTEGYEPYNSPLHF
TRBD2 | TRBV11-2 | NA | CASSLTSGVYNEQFF
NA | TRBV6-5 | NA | CASRGRGYGYTF